The 15 T cell receptor beta chains below were found in one sample sequenced in a study of T cells in women clearing cervical HPV infection. Clones were read by immunoSEQ multiplex PCR, and TCRdb kept only the in-frame ones, dropping some. The sample holds 20,000 to 25,000 clones. The sequenced material came from blood buffy coat. Receptor source: a woman aged 18 to 75 with a cervical HPV16 infection that either progressed to CIN3+ or cleared (not recorded which).

On this clone: The read gets to within 3 residues of the CDR3 end, and the germline J gene fills in the rest. The genes are TRBV2 and TRBJ1-1; D remains unclear. Germline lookup yields CDR1 SNHLY and CDR2 FYNNEI. The CDR3 is 10 residues long. CDR3 region: CASRGDEAFF. Incomplete CDR3 DNA: TGTGCCAGCCGGGGAGACGAA.

The CDR3 here is CASKGEPDRTSTDTQYF. The sequenced CDR3 bases are TGTGCCAGCAAAGGGGAACCTGACAGAACTAGCACAGATACG. The genes are TRBV27 and TRBJ2-3, with D possibly TRBD1 on 5 matching bases. The read stops 3 residues short of the end of the CDR3; the missing end is completed from the germline J gene. Trimming removed 7 bases at V and 0 bases at J, with 20 bases between. This CDR3 is 17 amino acids long. Germline-derived CDR1 and CDR2 are MNHEY and SMNVEV (reference sequence).

Comment on this clone: The CDR3 extends 3 residues past the end of the read, so its final part is completed from the germline J gene. The V gene is TRBV29-1, the J gene TRBJ1-2; 7 nucleotides line up with TRBD1. With V trimmed by 7 bases and J by 2 bases, 7 bases remained unmatched. CDR1 SQVTM and CDR2 ANQGSEA come from the germline V gene. CDR3 size: 13 residues. The sequenced CDR3 bases are TGCAGCGCCAAGACAGGGTCGAACTATGGC. It is translated as CSAKTGSNYG. In full, the CDR3 reads CSAKTGSNYGYTF.

Notes on this clone: Read coverage stops 3 residues before the CDR3 terminus; the germline J gene supplies the remainder. The rearrangement links TRBV7-8 to TRBJ1-4; 7 bases align to TRBD1. The CDR3 has 16 residues. Per germline, CDR1 SGHVS and CDR2 FQNEAQ. Incomplete CDR3 DNA: TGTGCCAGCAGCACCCGGACAGGTGGGAGAAATTCACCA. As protein: CASSTRTGGRNSP. In full, the CDR3 reads CASSTRTGGRNSPLFF. Full variable domain (missing parts from reference TRBV7-8 and TRBJ1-4): GAGVSQSPRYKVAKRGQDVALRCDPISGHVSLFWYQQALGQGPEFLTYFQNEAQLDKSGLPSDRFFAERPEGSVSTLKIQRTQQEDSAVYLCASSTRTGGRNSPLFFGSGTQLSVL.

With respect to this clone: The CDR3 end lies 3 residues beyond the end of the read and is filled in from the germline J gene. The V gene is TRBV7-6, the J gene TRBJ2-5; the D is unclear. Germline loops: CDR1 SGHVS, CDR2 FNYEAQ. Trimming took 2 bases from V and 5 from J, leaving 6 bases between them. The CDR3 has 12 amino acids. CDR3 sequence: CASSLNPETQYF. The covered CDR3 bases are TGTGCCAGCAGCTTAAATCCGGAGACC.

As to this clone: Read sequence stops 3 residues before the CDR3 end, and the germline J gene provides the missing end. This rearrangement joins TRBV6-1 to TRBJ2-3; 8 bases match TRBD2. CDR1 and CDR2 (germline): MNHNS, SASEGT. CDR3 length: 16 residues. The CDR3 is CASSESLGTSPKTQYF. The part of the CDR3 DNA that was read is TGTGCCAGCAGTGAAAGTCTGGGGACTAGTCCAAAGACG.

As to this clone: The read halts 3 residues ahead of the CDR3 end, with the missing end drawn from the germline J gene. The sample holds other DNA sequences that translate to the same CDR3. The rearrangement links TRBV18 to TRBJ2-7; D remains ambiguous. Trimming pared 3 bases from V and 1 base from J, leaving 4 bases between. The CDR3 spans 12 residues. Germline loops: CDR1 KGHSH, CDR2 LQKENI. CDR3 protein: CASSPQSYEQYF. The CDR3 DNA, read in part, is TGTGCCAGCTCACCTCAATCCTACGAG.

A note on this clone: The read is 3 residues too short to cover the CDR3 end, so that end is filled in from the germline J gene. The rearrangement links TRBV19 to TRBJ1-5, with 10 bases aligning to TRBD1. Losses at the gene ends were 6 bases for V and 6 bases for J; bases not matched to a gene: 8. The CDR3 runs 15 residues. Germline V CDR1 and CDR2: LNHDA, SQIVND (reference sequence). The CDR3 sequence: CASSEDRGHLQPQHF. The part of the CDR3 DNA that was read is TGTGCCAGTAGCGAAGACAGGGGGCATCTTCAGCCC. Complete variable domain (other parts from reference TRBV19 and TRBJ1-5): DGGITQSPKYLFRKEGQNVTLSCEQNLNHDAMYWYRQDPGQGLRLIYYSQIVNDFQKGDIAEGYSVSREKKESFPLTVTSAQKNPTAFYLCASSEDRGHLQPQHFGDGTRLSIL.

CDR3 DNA (partial): TGTGCCTGGGGTAGGGTGAACACTGAA. It yields the protein CAWGRVNTE. In full, the CDR3 is CAWGRVNTEAFF. The gene calls are TRBV30 and TRBJ1-1, with D hard to call. The read finishes 3 residues shy of the CDR3 end, and the germline J gene is used to complete it. Trimming removed 5 bases at V and 0 bases at J, with 7 bases between. From germline, CDR1 is GTSNPN and CDR2 SVGIG (reference sequence). The CDR3 sequence is 12 residues long.

Worth noting for this clone: At one boundary the junction diverges from the germline segment, which might be a read error. Read data end 3 residues before the CDR3 end; the end is taken from the germline J gene. The rearrangement links TRBV30 to TRBJ1-6; D is ambiguous. CDR1 is GTSNPN and CDR2 is SVGIG in the germline V gene (reference sequence). The CDR3 runs to 14 residues. CDR3 residues: CASSTSSYNSPLHF. The part of the CDR3 DNA that was read is TGTGCCTCGAGTACAAGCTCCTATAATTCACCC.

As regards this clone: Read data end 3 residues before the CDR3 end; the end is taken from the germline J gene. The chain recombines TRBV11-3 with TRBJ2-3; maybe TRBD2 (5 bases). Germline V lookup: CDR1 SGHNT, CDR2 YENEEA. The CDR3 covers 15 residues. This CDR3 reads CASSSLHTSIETQYF. The CDR3 bases that were read are TGTGCCAGCAGCTCCCTACATACTAGTATAGAGACG.

A word on this clone: Coverage ceases 3 residues before the CDR3 finishes, and the germline J gene fills in the end. The V call is TRBV29-1, the J call TRBJ1-1; TRBD1 might be the D (6 bases). Trimming left V 0 bases short and J 0 bases short, with 11 bases between. The CDR3 extends over 15 amino acids. CDR1 is SQVTM and CDR2 is ANQGSEA in the germline V gene. The CDR3 DNA, read in part, is TGCAGCGTTGAAGATCAAAGGGGGTTGAACACTGAA. It specifies CSVEDQRGLNTE. The full CDR3 protein is CSVEDQRGLNTEAFF.

To note about this clone: The read comes to an end 3 residues before the CDR3 does, leaving the germline J gene to fill in the end. The rearrangement joins TRBV28 to TRBJ2-3, with D possibly TRBD1 on 6 matching bases. Trimming took 8 bases from V and 7 from J, leaving 19 bases between them. Germline CDR1 MDHEN, CDR2 SYDVKM. This CDR3 is 14 amino acids long. CDR3 DNA (partial): TGTGCCAGCCGGACAGAAAACAAAGGGAATACG. Protein product: CASRTENKGNT. The entire CDR3 sequence reads CASRTENKGNTQYF.

With regard to this clone: The CDR3 extends 3 residues past the end of the read, so its final part is completed from the germline J gene. The rearrangement links TRBV7-6 to TRBJ2-1; 10 bases are a match to TRBD2. V was pared by 5 bases and J by 4 bases, with 5 bases of the junction left unmatched. Germline assignment: CDR1 SGHVS and CDR2 FNYEAQ. This CDR3 has 15 amino acids. The CDR3 reads CASSLGLAEYNEQFF. Partial CDR3 DNA: TGTGCCAGCAGCCTTGGACTAGCGGAATACAATGAG. Based on the CDR3 plus reference TRBV7-6 and TRBJ2-1, the full variable domain is GAGVSQSPRYKVTKRGQDVALRCDPISGHVSLYWYRQALGQGPEFLTYFNYEAQQDKSGLPNDRFSAERPEGSISTLTIQRTEQRDSAMYRCASSLGLAEYNEQFFGPGTRLTVL.

About this clone: Read sequence stops 3 residues before the CDR3 end, and the germline J gene provides the missing end. This sequence joins TRBV18 and TRBJ1-1; 9 nucleotides agree with TRBD1. Germline CDR1 reads KGHSH; CDR2 reads LQKENI. This CDR3 spans 15 amino acids. The CDR3 is CASSPGTGIVETAFF. CDR3 DNA (partial): TGTGCCAGCTCACCCGGGACAGGGATTGTGGAGACC.